A single sample is the source of the 18 T cell receptor beta chains below, sequenced in a study of human CD8 memory T cell subsets. A UMI-labeled 5' RACE approach was the method that produced the TCR beta libraries. Reanalyzing the 5' RACE reads, TCRdb keeps one entry per CDR3 protein, without DNA. Its clone listing holds some 10,000 distinct CDR3 sequences. Among CD8+ T cells, TPEX were CCR7+ PD-1+ TIGIT+ early memory cells with exhausted-like traits. What was sequenced was CD8+ T cells from PBMCs. Source of these receptors: a human donor in good health.

The CDR3 loop reads CSASPRELAATYEQYF. J is TRBJ2-7 and V is TRBV20-1; with no DNA, the TCRdb D assignment of TRBD2 cannot be verified. CDR3 length: 16 amino acids. Germline CDR1 reads DFQATT; CDR2 reads SNEGSKA (reference sequence).

The chain combines TRBV2 with TRBJ2-5; the D gene TCRdb calls, TRBD1, cannot be checked with no DNA. The length of the CDR3 is 16 residues. CDR1 is SNHLY, CDR2 FYNNEI, per germline. CDR3 amino acids: CASSEALKGLQETQYF. Filled out from reference TRBV2 and TRBJ2-5, the complete variable domain reads EPEVTQTPSHQVTQMGQEVILRCVPISNHLYFYWYRQILGQKVEFLVSFYNNEISEKSEIFDDQFSVERPDGSNFTLKIRSTKLEDSAMYFCASSEALKGLQETQYFGPGTRLLVL.

J is TRBJ2-1 and V is TRBV6-1. CDR3 length: 15 residues. Germline V CDR1 and CDR2: MNHNS, SASEGT. CDR3 protein: CASSEVRDSYNEQFF.

This clonotype registers medium-sized by frequency. The rearrangement links TRBV7-2 to TRBJ2-3. This CDR3 is 16 amino acids long. In germline, CDR1 is SGHTA, CDR2 FQGNSA. The CDR3 is CASSLFLRSSTDTQYF. Full variable domain (outside the CDR3, taken from reference TRBV7-2 and TRBJ2-3): GAGVSQSPSNKVTEKGKDVELRCDPISGHTALYWYRQSLGQGLEFLIYFQGNSAPDKSGLPSDRFSAERTGGSVSTLTIQRTQQEDSAVYLCASSLFLRSSTDTQYFGPGTRLTVL.

The chain combines TRBV19 with TRBJ1-2. Germline CDR1 is LNHDA and CDR2 is SQIVND (reference sequence). CDR3 size: 13 residues. The CDR3: CASTPGSNYGYTF.

This rearrangement joins TRBV6-6 to TRBJ1-5. Germline V gives CDR1 MNHNY, CDR2 SVGAGI (reference sequence). The CDR3 has 15 amino acids. CDR3: CASSYGTDYNQPQHF.

This chain uses TRBV12-3 or TRBV12-4 with TRBJ2-1; TCRdb lists TRBD2, though no DNA is available to test this call. The CDR3 consists of 18 residues. The CDR3 region is CASSTGTSGWTVIDEQFF.

The genes are TRBV6-2 or TRBV6-3 and TRBJ2-2. This CDR3 comprises 14 residues. Germline CDR1 reads MNHEY; CDR2 reads SVGEGT. The CDR3 is CASSYETNTGELFF.

V gene TRBV7-6 combines with J gene TRBJ2-4; the D call of TRBD1 rests on TCRdb alone, since no DNA is present to check it. Germline V gene lookup returns CDR1 SGHVS and CDR2 FNYEAQ. The CDR3 totals 15 residues. The CDR3: CASSLMRDGRNIQYF.

V is TRBV29-1 and J is TRBJ2-1; the TCRdb D gene call, TRBD1, has no DNA to confirm it. The CDR3 has 14 amino acids. Per germline, CDR1 SQVTM and CDR2 ANQGSEA. CDR3 sequence reads: CSVGNGGGYNEQFF.

This chain joins TRBV7-9 and TRBJ2-5; without DNA, the TCRdb call of TRBD2 cannot be checked. The germline CDR1 and CDR2 sequences are SEHNR and FQNEAQ (reference sequence). The CDR3 is 15 amino acids. CDR3: CASSALTSGMETQYF. Full variable domain (outside the CDR3, taken from reference TRBV7-9 and TRBJ2-5): DTGVSQNPRHKITKRGQNVTFRCDPISEHNRLYWYRQTLGQGPEFLTYFQNEAQLEKSRLLSDRFSAERPKGSFSTLEIQRTEQGDSAMYLCASSALTSGMETQYFGPGTRLLVL.

The chain uses TRBV12-3 or TRBV12-4 and TRBJ1-5. This CDR3 is built from 12 residues. CDR3 in amino acids: CASRVGGQPQHF.

The rearrangement joins TRBV5-6 to TRBJ1-5. This CDR3 comprises 14 residues. Looked up from germline, CDR1 is SGHDT and CDR2 is YYEEEE. This CDR3 reads CASSTGSGNQPQHF.

The rearrangement links TRBV28 to TRBJ2-5; TCRdb reports TRBD1, a call that lacks DNA to check it against. The CDR3 is 13 residues long. Germline V lookup: CDR1 MDHEN, CDR2 SYDVKM. The CDR3 spells CASKETGQETQYF.

V and J are TRBV5-5 and TRBJ2-1; the TRBD2 assignment by TCRdb is unverifiable without DNA. Looked up from germline, CDR1 is SGHKS and CDR2 is YYEKEE (reference sequence). This CDR3 is built from 12 residues. The CDR3 sequence: CASSSWRDEQFF.

This clonotype registers large (0.1 to 1%) by frequency. The gene calls are TRBV28 and TRBJ2-7. The CDR3 loop spans 13 amino acids. Germline values: CDR1 MDHEN, CDR2 SYDVKM. CDR3 protein: CASSLDNSYEQYF.

The chain links TRBV29-1 to TRBJ1-2. Germline lookup yields CDR1 SQVTM and CDR2 ANQGSEA. The CDR3 is made up of 12 amino acids. The chain's CDR3 is CSASTRIYGYTF.

The J gene is TRBJ2-7, the V gene TRBV2; with no DNA, the TCRdb D assignment of TRBD1 cannot be verified. The germline gives CDR1 SNHLY, CDR2 FYNNEI. This CDR3 region has 14 residues. The chain's CDR3 is CASRDRGLAYEQYF.